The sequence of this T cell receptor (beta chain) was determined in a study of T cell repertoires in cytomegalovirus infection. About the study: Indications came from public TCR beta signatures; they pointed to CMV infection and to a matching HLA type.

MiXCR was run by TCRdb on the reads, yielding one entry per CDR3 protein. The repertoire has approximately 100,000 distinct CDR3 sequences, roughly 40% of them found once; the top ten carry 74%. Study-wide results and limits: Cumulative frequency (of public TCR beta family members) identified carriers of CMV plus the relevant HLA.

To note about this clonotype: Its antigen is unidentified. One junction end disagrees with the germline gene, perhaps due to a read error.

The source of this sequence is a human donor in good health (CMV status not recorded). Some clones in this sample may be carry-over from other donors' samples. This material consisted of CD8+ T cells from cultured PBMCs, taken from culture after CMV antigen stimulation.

This CDR3 is CASSPQGGERNEQFF. For the CDR3, the DNA is TGTGCCAGCTCCCCACAGGGCGGAGAACGCAATGAGCAGTTCTTC. The V gene is TRBV18, the J gene TRBJ2-1; perhaps TRBD1 as D (6 bases). Germline V gene sequence: CDR1 KGHSH, CDR2 LQKENI. The CDR3 length is 15 residues.